The 17 T cell receptor beta chains given below trace back to one sample, sequenced in a study of T-cell reconstitution after alpha-beta-depleted transplantation in children. During its preparation, the TCRbeta library received unique molecular identifiers. TCRdb independently ran MiXCR on the PCR reads; one entry per CDR3 protein. Among roughly 790,000 distinct CDR3 sequences, about 16% were seen once, and the ten largest hold approximately 4.5%. Specimen: PBMCs, mostly from graft donor cells, collected 360 days after TCRalphabeta/CD19-depleted stem cell transplant. The receptors stem from a male patient between 10 and 17 years old who had a stem cell transplant for acute lymphoblastic leukemia, so the T cells may come from the graft donor.

The chain combines TRBV9 with TRBJ2-7; TRBD2 aligns across 7 bases. J was trimmed by 2 bases and V by 0 bases; bases with no gene match: 8. CDR1 SGDLS and CDR2 YYNGEE come from the germline V gene. The CDR3 covers 16 residues. CDR3 region: CASSVGAAGLPYEQYF. As DNA, the CDR3 is TGTGCCAGCAGCGTAGGTGCAGCGGGGCTGCCCTACGAGCAGTACTTC.

V usage is TRBV12-3 or TRBV12-4 and J usage is TRBJ1-3, with 12 bases identical to TRBD1. Germline trimming cut 4 bases from V and 8 bases from J; bases unmatched to any gene: 3. This CDR3 comprises 14 residues. The chain's CDR3 is CASSWGQGADTIYF. In DNA form, the CDR3 reads TGTGCCAGCAGTTGGGGACAGGGGGCTGACACCATATATTTT.

This clonotype turned up a few times. The CDR3 nucleotides read TGCAGTGCTAGAGAGGATCAAGAGCAGTTCTTC. Translated, it gives CSAREDQEQFF. The chain has TRBV20-1 and TRBJ2-1; D remains unclear. Germline V gene sequence: CDR1 DFQATT, CDR2 SNEGSKA (reference sequence). The CDR3 consists of 11 residues. The germline V and J ends were trimmed by 0 bases and 10 bases, with 7 bases remaining between them.

This clonotype appeared a few times. At one end, the junction sequence differs from germline, possibly due to a read error. The gene calls are TRBV9 and TRBJ2-1; 10 bases agree with TRBD1. CDR1 and CDR2 from the germline V gene are SGDLS and YYNGEE. The CDR3 sequence is 17 residues long. DNA of the CDR3: TGCGCCAGCAGCGCATCTCCCGGGACAGGGGTGTACAATGAGCAGTTCTTC. Translated, it gives CASSASPGTGVYNEQFF.

The table lists this clonotype with a few counts. The CDR3 DNA is TGTGCCAGCAGCCCTGAGAGCTGGTTTGGCTACACCTTC. This encodes CASSPESWFGYTF. This chain links TRBV4-2 with TRBJ1-2; D not certain. In germline, CDR1 is LGHNA, CDR2 YNFKEQ. The V and J ends lost 4 bases and 7 bases respectively, with 13 bases between them. The CDR3 spans 13 residues.

The chain carries TRBV27 and TRBJ2-7, with 8 positions matching TRBD2. The germline V gene encodes CDR1 MNHEY and CDR2 SMNVEV (reference sequence). The J segment lost 7 bases and the V segment lost 3 bases, leaving 2 bases of the junction unmatched. The CDR3 runs 12 residues. CDR3 in DNA: TGTGCCAGCAGTTTCCGCGGGAGGGAGCAGTACTTC. This translates into CASSFRGREQYF.

This clonotype was observed a handful of times. The chain employs TRBV9 and TRBJ2-7; 9 nucleotides align to TRBD2. From germline, CDR1 is SGDLS and CDR2 YYNGEE. This CDR3 spans 15 amino acids. Trimming cost V 0 bases and J 3 bases; bases outside gene matches: 4. DNA of the CDR3: TGTGCCAGCAGCGTAGGGAGCGGGAGGAGCTACGAGCAGTACTTC. Its protein product is CASSVGSGRSYEQYF.

V gene TRBV4-2 combines with J gene TRBJ2-7; TRBD2 agrees at 10 bases. The CDR3 is 19 amino acids. Germline CDR1 is LGHNA and CDR2 is YNFKEQ. After removal of 5 bases from V and 2 bases from J, the junction contained 18 bases not matched to a gene. In DNA form, the CDR3 reads TGTGCCAGCAGCACGGTTGGTCTAGCGGGGGACGACGACCCCTACGAGCAGTACTTC. Its protein product is CASSTVGLAGDDDPYEQYF.

The CDR3 region is CAISDGGLMGNEQFF. CDR3 DNA sequence: TGTGCCATCAGTGATGGGGGACTGATGGGGAATGAGCAGTTCTTC. This chain connects TRBV10-3 to TRBJ2-1; perhaps TRBD2 as D (6 bases). The CDR3 runs to 15 residues. V was cut by 3 bases and J by 7 bases, with 16 bases left in between. The germline V gene has CDR1 ENHRY and CDR2 SYGVKD.

This clonotype was counted between two and nine times. The genes are TRBV2 and TRBJ2-3; D call uncertain. Trimming left V 4 bases short and J 0 bases short, with 17 bases between. CDR3 length equals 17 residues. CDR1 and CDR2 (germline): SNHLY, FYNNEI. This CDR3 reads CASSARRVSYSTDTQYF. For the CDR3, the DNA is TGTGCCAGCAGTGCCCGCCGAGTTAGTTATAGCACAGATACGCAGTATTTT.

The rearrangement uses TRBV10-1 and TRBJ2-3; D tentatively fits TRBD1 or TRBD2 (5 bases each). The CDR3 contains 17 residues. The V gene's germline CDR1 is WNHNN and CDR2 SYGVQD (reference sequence). V lost 2 bases and J lost 4, with 19 bases in between. The CDR3 is CASSELPGTSKADTQYF. CDR3 coding DNA: TGCGCCAGCAGTGAGCTTCCTGGGACCAGCAAGGCAGATACGCAGTATTTT.

This clonotype was counted only a few times. V is TRBV5-1 and J is TRBJ2-6, with D tentatively TRBD1 (6 bases). From germline, CDR1 is SGHRS and CDR2 YFSETQ. The CDR3 sequence is 17 residues long. The V gene lost 4 bases and the J gene lost 0 bases, with 14 bases spanning the gap. This CDR3 is CASSPRDISSGANVLTF. DNA of the CDR3: TGCGCCAGCAGCCCACGGGACATCAGCTCTGGGGCCAACGTCCTGACTTTC.

The rearrangement joins TRBV3-1 to TRBJ2-1, with 10 bases that match TRBD2. CDR3 length: 17 amino acids. Germline lookup yields CDR1 LGHDT and CDR2 YNNKEL (reference sequence). Trimming at V came to 1 base and at J to 4 bases, leaving 7 bases not matched to a gene. CDR3 sequence (DNA): TGTGCCAGCAGCCAAGGTAGGGGACTAGCGACTTACAATGAGCAGTTCTTC. As protein: CASSQGRGLATYNEQFF.

This clonotype has just a few counts. V gene TRBV27 combines with J gene TRBJ2-4; D might be TRBD2 (5 bases). CDR1 is MNHEY, CDR2 SMNVEV, per germline (reference sequence). The CDR3 runs to 16 residues. V lost 2 bases, J lost 1 base, and 12 bases lay in between. The CDR3 nucleotides read TGTGCCAGCAGTTTAGGAGGAACTCCGGCCAAAAACATTCAGTACTTC. This translates into CASSLGGTPAKNIQYF.

A few counts support this clonotype. The rearrangement joins TRBV4-1 to TRBJ2-2; 10 bases agree with TRBD2. Germline V CDR1 and CDR2: MGHRA, YSYEKL. The trim removed 1 base at V and 0 bases at J, leaving 8 bases unmatched. The CDR3 spans 19 residues. The CDR3 region is CASSQVRPAGGPNTGELFF. Here the CDR3 DNA reads TGCGCCAGCAGCCAAGTGCGGCCAGCGGGAGGGCCGAACACCGGGGAGCTGTTTTTT.

The table lists this clonotype with a few counts. The chain couples TRBV7-3 to TRBJ1-1, with D uncertain. Germline-derived CDR1 and CDR2 are SGHTA and FQGTGA. V was trimmed by 5 bases and J by 0 bases, leaving 13 bases between them. The CDR3 covers 15 residues. CDR3 residues: CASSLGIRLNTEAFF. The CDR3 DNA is TGTGCCAGCAGCCTAGGGATCAGGTTGAACACTGAAGCTTTCTTT. The entire variable domain, with the rest obtained from reference TRBV7-3 and TRBJ1-1, is as follows: GAGVSQTPSNKVTEKGKYVELRCDPISGHTALYWYRQSLGQGPEFLIYFQGTGAADDSGLPNDRFFAVRPEGSVSTLKIQRTERGDSAVYLCASSLGIRLNTEAFFGQGTRLTVV.

This clonotype was found many times. This rearrangement joins TRBV5-1 to TRBJ2-3; unclear D gene. Trimming shortened V by 2 bases and J by 0 bases, and 10 bases separated the two germline ends. The CDR3 extends over 15 amino acids. Germline V gene sequence: CDR1 SGHRS, CDR2 YFSETQ. The CDR3: CASSFGITSTDTQYF. The CDR3 DNA follows: TGCGCCAGCAGCTTCGGAATTACTAGCACAGATACGCAGTATTTT. Looking up the rest from reference TRBV5-1 and TRBJ2-3 gives the full variable domain: KAGVTQTPRYLIKTRGQQVTLSCSPISGHRSVSWYQQTPGQGLQFLFEYFSETQRNKGNFPGRFSGRQFSNSRSEMNVSTLELGDSALYLCASSFGITSTDTQYFGPGTRLTVL.